This record covers a single T cell receptor beta chain. Antigen specificity is unknown. The CDR3 totals 15 residues. V shed 1 base, J shed 2 bases, and the junction held 4 bases outside the gene matches. The V gene's germline CDR1 is SGHDN and CDR2 FVKESK. The data were obtained in a study of CD8+CD57+ T cells in acquired aplastic anemia. Overall study context: Mean yield of DNA from sorted CD4+ and CD8+ cells was approximately 3 ug. Overall study results and limits: The CD8+ Simpson's diversity of patients and controls was not significantly different. The study identified under 30 CD8+ CDR3 sequences shared by patients and controls.

Patients picked for sequencing had shown CD8+CD57+ cell expansion detected by flow cytometry. The patients all had a severe acquired aplastic anemia diagnosis. It was genomic DNA that served as the template for profiling TCR beta VDJ and CDR3. TCRdb redid the calling of the reads with MiXCR, one entry per CDR3 protein. This table holds just over 200,000 distinct CDR3 sequences, less than 75% found once. The TCR comes from a human donor with aplastic anemia. Sequencing was performed on sorted CD4+, CD8+, or CD8+CD57+ T cells (not recorded which) from PBMCs. The rearrangement joins TRBV14 to TRBJ2-7; TRBD1 matches 8 bases. The CDR3 nucleotides read TGTGCCAGCAGCCAAGGGACAGGGAGGACCTACGAGCAGTACTTC. Residues: CASSQGTGRTYEQYF.